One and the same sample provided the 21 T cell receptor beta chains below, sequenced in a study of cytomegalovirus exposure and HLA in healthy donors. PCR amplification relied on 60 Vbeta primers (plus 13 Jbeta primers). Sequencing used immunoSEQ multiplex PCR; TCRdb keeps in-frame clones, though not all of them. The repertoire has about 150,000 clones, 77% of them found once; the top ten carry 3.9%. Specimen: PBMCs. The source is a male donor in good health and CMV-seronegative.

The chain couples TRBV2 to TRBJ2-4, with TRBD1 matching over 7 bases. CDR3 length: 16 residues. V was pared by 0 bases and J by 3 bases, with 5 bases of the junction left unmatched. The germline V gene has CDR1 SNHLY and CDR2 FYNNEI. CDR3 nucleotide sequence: TGTGCCAGCAGTGAAGCAAGGACAGGTTTCAAAAACATTCAGTACTTC. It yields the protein CASSEARTGFKNIQYF.

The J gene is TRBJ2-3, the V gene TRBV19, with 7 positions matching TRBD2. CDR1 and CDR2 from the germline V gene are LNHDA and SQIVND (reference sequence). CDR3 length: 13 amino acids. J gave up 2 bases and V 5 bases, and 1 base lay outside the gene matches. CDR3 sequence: CASSRGDTDTQYF. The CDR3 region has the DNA TGTGCCAGTAGTCGGGGGGACACAGATACGCAGTATTTT.

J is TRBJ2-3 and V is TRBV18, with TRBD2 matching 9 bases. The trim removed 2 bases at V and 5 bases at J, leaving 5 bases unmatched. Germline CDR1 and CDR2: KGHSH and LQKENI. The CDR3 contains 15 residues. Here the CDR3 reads CASSPGIAGEDTQYF. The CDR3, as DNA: TGTGCCAGCTCACCAGGTATAGCGGGAGAAGATACGCAGTATTTT. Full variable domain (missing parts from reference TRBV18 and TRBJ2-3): NAGVMQNPRHLVRRRGQEARLRCSPMKGHSHVYWYRQLPEEGLKFMVYLQKENIIDESGMPKERFSAEFPKEGPSILRIQQVVRGDSAAYFCASSPGIAGEDTQYFGPGTRLTVL.

This CDR3 reads CASSLAGAGLETQYF. In DNA form, the CDR3 reads TGTGCCAGCAGCTTGGCGGGAGCGGGGCTGGAGACCCAGTACTTC. The rearrangement links TRBV7-2 to TRBJ2-5; 7 bases are shared with TRBD2. CDR1 is SGHTA, CDR2 FQGNSA, per germline. The CDR3 loop spans 15 amino acids. V dropped 3 bases and J dropped 5; count of bases not matched to a gene: 9.

CDR3 sequence (DNA): TGTGCCAGCAGCTCGACAGGGATGATGCAGCCCCAGCATTTT. Translation: CASSSTGMMQPQHF. The rearrangement links TRBV7-2 to TRBJ1-5; TRBD1 aligns across 7 bases. Germline CDR1 and CDR2: SGHTA and FQGNSA. This CDR3 has 14 amino acids. The V segment lost 4 bases and the J segment 7 bases; nucleotides outside the gene matches: 7.

The CDR3 region is CASSQSTGGGETQYF. The CDR3, as DNA: TGCGCCAGCAGCCAATCGACAGGGGGCGGGGAGACCCAGTACTTC. The chain combines TRBV4-1 with TRBJ2-5; TRBD1 matches at 10 bases. With 2 bases clipped from V and 5 bases from J, the junction kept 5 bases outside the gene matches. From germline, CDR1 is MGHRA and CDR2 YSYEKL. The CDR3 sequence is 15 residues long.

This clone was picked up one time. CDR3 nucleotide sequence: TGTGCCAGCAGCTTATTCGGCGGGGGGCTGGATGAAAAACTGTTTTTT. The encoded protein is CASSLFGGGLDEKLFF. The rearrangement links TRBV7-2 to TRBJ1-4; a weak D match, TRBD1 (6 bases). The V end was cut by 2 bases, the J end by 6 bases, with 16 bases between. There are 16 residues in the CDR3. The V gene's germline CDR1 is SGHTA and CDR2 FQGNSA.

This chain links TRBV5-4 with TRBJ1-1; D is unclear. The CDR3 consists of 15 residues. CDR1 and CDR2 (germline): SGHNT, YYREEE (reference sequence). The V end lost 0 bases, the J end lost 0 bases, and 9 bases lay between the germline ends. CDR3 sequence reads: CASSLDPRMNTEAFF. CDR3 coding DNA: TGTGCCAGCAGCTTGGATCCGAGGATGAACACTGAAGCTTTCTTT.

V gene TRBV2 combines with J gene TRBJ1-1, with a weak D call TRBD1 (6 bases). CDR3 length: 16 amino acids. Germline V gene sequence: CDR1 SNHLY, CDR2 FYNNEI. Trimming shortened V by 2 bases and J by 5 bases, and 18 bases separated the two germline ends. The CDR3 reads CASSEYTQGGWTEAFF. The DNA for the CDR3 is TGTGCCAGCAGTGAATACACACAGGGCGGTTGGACTGAAGCTTTCTTT.

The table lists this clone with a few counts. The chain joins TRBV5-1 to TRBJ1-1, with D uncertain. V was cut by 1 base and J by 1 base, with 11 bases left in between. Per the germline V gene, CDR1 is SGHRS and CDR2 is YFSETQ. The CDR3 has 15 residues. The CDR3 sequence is CASSLRITENTEAFF. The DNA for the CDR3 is TGCGCCAGCAGCTTGCGGATTACAGAGAACACTGAAGCTTTCTTT.

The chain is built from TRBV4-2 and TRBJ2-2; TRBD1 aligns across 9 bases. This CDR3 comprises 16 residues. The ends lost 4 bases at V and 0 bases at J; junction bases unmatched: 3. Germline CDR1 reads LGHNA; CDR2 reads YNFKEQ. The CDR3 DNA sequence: TGTGCCAGCAGCCGTGGACAGGGGTCGAACACCGGGGAGCTGTTTTTT. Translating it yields CASSRGQGSNTGELFF.

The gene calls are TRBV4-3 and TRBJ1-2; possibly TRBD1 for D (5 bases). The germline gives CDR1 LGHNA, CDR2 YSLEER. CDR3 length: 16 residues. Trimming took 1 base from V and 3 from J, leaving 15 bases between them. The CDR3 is CASSQGLTGLDYGYTF. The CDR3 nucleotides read TGCGCCAGCAGCCAAGGGCTCACGGGACTCGACTATGGCTACACCTTC.

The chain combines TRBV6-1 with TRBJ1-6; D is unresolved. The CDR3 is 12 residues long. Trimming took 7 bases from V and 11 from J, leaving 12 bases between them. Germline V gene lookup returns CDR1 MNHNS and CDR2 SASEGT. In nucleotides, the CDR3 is TGTGCCAGCACCGACATTTGGGCACCCCTCCACTTT. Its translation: CASTDIWAPLHF.

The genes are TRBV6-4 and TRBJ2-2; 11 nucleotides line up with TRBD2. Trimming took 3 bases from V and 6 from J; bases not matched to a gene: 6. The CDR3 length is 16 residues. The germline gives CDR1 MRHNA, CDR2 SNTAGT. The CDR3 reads CASSETPSGGSGELFF. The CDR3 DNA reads TGTGCCAGCAGTGAAACTCCTAGCGGGGGGTCCGGGGAGCTGTTTTTT.

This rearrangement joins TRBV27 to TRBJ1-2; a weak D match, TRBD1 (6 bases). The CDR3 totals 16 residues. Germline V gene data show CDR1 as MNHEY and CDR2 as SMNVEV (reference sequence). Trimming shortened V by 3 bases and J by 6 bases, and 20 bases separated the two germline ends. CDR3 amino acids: CASSFVGRGGNDGYTF. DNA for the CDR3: TGTGCCAGCAGTTTCGTCGGGAGGGGGGGGAACGATGGCTACACCTTC.

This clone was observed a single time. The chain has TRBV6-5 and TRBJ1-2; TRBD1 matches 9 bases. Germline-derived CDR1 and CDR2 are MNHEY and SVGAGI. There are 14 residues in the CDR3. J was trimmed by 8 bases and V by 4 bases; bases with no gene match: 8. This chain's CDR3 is CASSLDRGHRGYTF. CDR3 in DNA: TGTGCCAGCAGTTTGGACAGGGGCCACCGAGGCTACACCTTC.

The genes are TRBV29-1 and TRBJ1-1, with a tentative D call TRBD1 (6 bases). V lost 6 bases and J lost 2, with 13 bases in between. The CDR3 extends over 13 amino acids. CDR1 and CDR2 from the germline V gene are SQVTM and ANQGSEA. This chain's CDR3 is CSVHGQSNTEAFF. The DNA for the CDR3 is TGCAGCGTCCACGGACAGTCAAACACTGAAGCTTTCTTT.

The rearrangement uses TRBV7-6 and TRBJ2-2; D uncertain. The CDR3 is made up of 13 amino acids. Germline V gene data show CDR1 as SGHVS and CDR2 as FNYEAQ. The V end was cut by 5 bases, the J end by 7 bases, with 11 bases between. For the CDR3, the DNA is TGTGCCAGCAGCCCCACCCGAGGCGGGGAGCTGTTTTTT. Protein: CASSPTRGGELFF.

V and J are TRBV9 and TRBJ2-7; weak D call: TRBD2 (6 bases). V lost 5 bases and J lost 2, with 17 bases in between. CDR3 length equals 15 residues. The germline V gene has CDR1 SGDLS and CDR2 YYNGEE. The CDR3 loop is CASSTAGTPTYEQYF. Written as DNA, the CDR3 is TGTGCCAGCAGTACCGCCGGGACTCCGACCTACGAGCAGTACTTC.

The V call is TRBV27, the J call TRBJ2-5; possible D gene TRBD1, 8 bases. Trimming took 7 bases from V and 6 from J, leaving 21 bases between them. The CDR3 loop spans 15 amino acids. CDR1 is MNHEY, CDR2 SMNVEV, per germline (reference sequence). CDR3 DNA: TGTGCCAGCACCCCGACAGGGGAGGGGAGAAAGACCCAGTACTTC. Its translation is CASTPTGEGRKTQYF.

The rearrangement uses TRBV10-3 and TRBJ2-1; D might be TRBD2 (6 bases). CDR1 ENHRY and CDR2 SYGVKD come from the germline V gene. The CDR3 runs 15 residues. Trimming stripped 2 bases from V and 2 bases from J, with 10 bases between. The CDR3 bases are TGTGCCATCAGTGAGGGAGGGGTCACCTACAATGAGCAGTTCTTC. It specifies CAISEGGVTYNEQFF.